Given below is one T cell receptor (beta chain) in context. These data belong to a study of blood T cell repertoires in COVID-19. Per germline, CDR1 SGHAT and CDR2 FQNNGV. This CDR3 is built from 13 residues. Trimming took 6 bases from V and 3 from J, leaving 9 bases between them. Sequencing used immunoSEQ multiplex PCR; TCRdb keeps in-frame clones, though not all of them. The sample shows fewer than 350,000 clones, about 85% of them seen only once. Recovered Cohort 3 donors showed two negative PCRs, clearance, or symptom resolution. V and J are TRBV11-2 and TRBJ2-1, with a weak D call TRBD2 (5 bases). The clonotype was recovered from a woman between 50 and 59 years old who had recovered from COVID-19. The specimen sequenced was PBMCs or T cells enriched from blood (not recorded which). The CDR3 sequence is CASSWGVYNEQFF. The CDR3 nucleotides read TGTGCCAGCAGTTGGGGAGTCTACAATGAGCAGTTCTTC.